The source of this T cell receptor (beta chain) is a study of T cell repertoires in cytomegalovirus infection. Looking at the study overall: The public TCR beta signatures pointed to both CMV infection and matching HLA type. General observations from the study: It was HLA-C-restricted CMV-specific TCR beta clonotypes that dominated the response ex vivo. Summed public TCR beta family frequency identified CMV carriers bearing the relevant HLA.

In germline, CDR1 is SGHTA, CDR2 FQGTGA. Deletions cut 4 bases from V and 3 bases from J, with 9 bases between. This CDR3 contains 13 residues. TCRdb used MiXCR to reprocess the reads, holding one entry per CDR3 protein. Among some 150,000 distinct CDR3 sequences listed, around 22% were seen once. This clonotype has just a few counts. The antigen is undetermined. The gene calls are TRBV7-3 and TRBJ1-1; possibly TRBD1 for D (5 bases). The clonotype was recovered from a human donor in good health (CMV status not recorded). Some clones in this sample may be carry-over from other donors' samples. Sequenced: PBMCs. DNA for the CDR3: TGTGCCAGCAGCTCCCAGGGTGACACTGAAGCTTTCTTT. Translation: CASSSQGDTEAFF.